Listed below are T cell receptor beta chains from one sample, sequenced in a study of blood T cell repertoires in COVID-19. The protocol was immunoSEQ multiplex PCR, while the TCRdb copy is restricted to in-frame clones and leaves out a portion. The repertoire holds 100,000 to 150,000 clones, with 70% to 90% as singletons. Sequencing input: peripheral blood. The origin of the receptors is a woman over 75 with acute or convalescent COVID-19. CDR3s include the opening cysteine and the closing phenylalanine or tryptophan. The D gene is left open where the match is weak. Some rows have no size entry. The others give once, few or many, or a class for an expanded clone.

TRBD1 | TRBJ2-1 | TRBV18 | NA | TGTGCCAGCTCACCACTCTTGGGACAGGCCTACAATGAGCAGTTCTTC | CASSPLLGQAYNEQFF
NA | TRBJ1-5 | TRBV27 | NA | TGTGCCAGCAGACAAATAAAGGGGGAAAGGGACAATCAGCCCCAGCATTTT | CASRQIKGERDNQPQHF
TRBD1 | TRBJ1-6 | TRBV5-4 | NA | TGTGCCAGCAGCAGTAGGACAGGGCATTCACCCCTCCACTTT | CASSSRTGHSPLHF
NA | TRBJ1-1 | TRBV7-9 | NA | TGTGCCAGCAGCACCGACAGATGGACTGAAGCTTTCTTT | CASSTDRWTEAFF
NA | TRBJ1-5 | TRBV10-3 | NA | TGTGCCATCAGTGAGTCAGCGACAGTCAATCAGCCCCAGCATTTT | CAISESATVNQPQHF
TRBD1 | TRBJ2-3 | TRBV29-1 | NA | TGCAGCGTTGAAGACCACACCTCCCAGGACAGGGGGCTTTTAGATACGCAGTATTTT | CSVEDHTSQDRGLLDTQYF
NA | TRBJ1-2 | TRBV19 | NA | TGTGCCAGTAGTATCCAGGCTTCAGTTAACTATGGCTACACCTTC | CASSIQASVNYGYTF
NA | TRBJ2-1 | TRBV9 | NA | TGTGCCAGCAGCGTAGAGGCGGTTTCGGGTGAGCAGTTCTTC | CASSVEAVSGEQFF
TRBD1 | TRBJ1-1 | TRBV10-3 | NA | TGTGCCATCAAAGGTGGACAGGTCGGGAACACTGAAGCTTTCTTT | CAIKGGQVGNTEAFF
NA | TRBJ1-2 | TRBV9 | NA | TGTGCCAGCAGCGTAGGGCAGGGGACGAGGAAGGGCTACACCTTC | CASSVGQGTRKGYTF
TRBD1 | TRBJ1-2 | TRBV29-1 | NA | TGCAGCGCTCGGGACAGTAACTATGGCTACACCTTC | CSARDSNYGYTF
NA | TRBJ1-5 | TRBV6-5 | NA | TGTGCCAGCAGCCCCCCCCCAGGCGCGCCCCAGCATTTT | CASSPPPGAPQHF
NA | TRBJ2-1 | TRBV28 | once | TGTGCCAGCAGTTCGACTAGATATGAGCAGTTCTTC | CASSSTRYEQFF
NA | TRBJ2-5 | TRBV11-3 | NA | TGTGCCAGCAGCCCGCCCGGGGGAGAGACCCAGTACTTC | CASSPPGGETQYF
NA | TRBJ1-2 | TRBV5-1 | NA | TGCGCCAGCAGCTTCGGGGAGGGAGCTAACTATGGCTACACCTTC | CASSFGEGANYGYTF
NA | TRBJ1-1 | TRBV3-1/TRBV3-2 | NA | TGTGCCAGCAGCCAATCCAGGAAAGCTTTCTTT | CASSQSRKAFF
NA | TRBJ2-7 | TRBV6-1 | NA | TGTGCCAGCCTCCCCAGGGGCAGAAGCTACGAGCAGTACTTC | CASLPRGRSYEQYF
NA | TRBJ2-3 | TRBV7-8 | once | TGTGCCAGCAGCTTAGCGGACCAGACTAGTCAGATGCAGTATTTT | CASSLADQTSQMQYF
TRBD1 | TRBJ1-1 | TRBV19 | NA | TGTGCCAGTTCCGGGACAGGGGGCACTGAAGCTTTCTTT | CASSGTGGTEAFF
NA | TRBJ1-2 | TRBV5-1 | NA | TGCGCCAGCAGCTTTGGGAGGGGCTACACCTTC | CASSFGRGYTF
NA | TRBJ2-5 | TRBV6-5 | NA | TGTGCCAGCGCCCAGGGTTCAAGGGAGACCCAGTACTTC | CASAQGSRETQYF
NA | TRBJ2-2 | TRBV5-4 | NA | TGTGCCACCAAACCCGGGACATCGAACACCGGGGAGCTGTTTTTT | CATKPGTSNTGELFF
NA | TRBJ2-2 | TRBV27 | NA | TGTGCCAGCAGTTTATCGGACAGCGCAGGGGAGCTGTTTTTT | CASSLSDSAGELFF
TRBD2 | TRBJ2-5 | TRBV10-3 | NA | TGTGCCATCAGTGAGTTTCGAGCGGGGCCTCAAGAGACCCAGTACTTC | CAISEFRAGPQETQYF
TRBD1 | TRBJ2-1 | TRBV4-3 | NA | TGCGCCAGCAGCCAAGCCAGGGGGAACTACAATGAGCAGTTCTTC | CASSQARGNYNEQFF
NA | TRBJ1-5 | TRBV19 | NA | TGTGCCAGTAGTATTTCCCCCGGGCAGCCCCAGCATTTT | CASSISPGQPQHF
NA | TRBJ1-4 | TRBV21-1 | few | TGTGCCAGCAGCAAAACGGGGGGTAATAATGAAAAACTGTTTTTT | CASSKTGGNNEKLFF
TRBD2 | TRBJ2-7 | TRBV9 | NA | TGTGCCAGCAGCGTCGGAACTGGGACTAGCCCCACTCAGCAGTACTTC | CASSVGTGTSPTQQYF
TRBD1 | TRBJ1-6 | TRBV5-1 | NA | TGCGCCAGCACGGACAGGGGAAATTCACCCCTCCACTTT | CASTDRGNSPLHF
NA | TRBJ2-7 | TRBV5-1 | NA | TGCGCCAGCAGCCTAGGGACATTAAGAGCCTACGAGCAGTACTTC | CASSLGTLRAYEQYF
NA | TRBJ1-1 | TRBV27 | NA | TGTGCCAGCAGCTACAGACCACAGCAGGGCTTTCCGGCTTTCTTT | CASSYRPQQGFPAFF
TRBD2 | TRBJ2-3 | TRBV3-1/TRBV3-2 | NA | TGTGCCAGCAGCCCCTCTAGCGGGACCACAGATACGCAGTATTTT | CASSPSSGTTDTQYF
NA | TRBJ2-7 | TRBV6-6 | NA | TGTGCCAGCACCCGAGACAACTACGAGCAGTACTTC | CASTRDNYEQYF
TRBD1 | TRBJ2-5 | TRBV27 | NA | TGTGCCAGCAGAACAGGGGTGTATGTGGAGACCCAGTACTTC | CASRTGVYVETQYF
TRBD1 | TRBJ1-2 | TRBV10-2 | NA | TGCGCCAGCAGTGGAGGGGACAGGGGGGACTATGGCTACACCTTC | CASSGGDRGDYGYTF
NA | TRBJ1-1 | TRBV19 | NA | TGTGCCAGTAGTATACCAATGGGGGGCACTGAAGCTTTCTTT | CASSIPMGGTEAFF
TRBD2 | TRBJ2-7 | TRBV5-1 | NA | TGCGCCAGCAGCCGGCCGGGGGGTTACGAGCAGTACTTC | CASSRPGGYEQYF
TRBD2 | TRBJ2-1 | TRBV19 | NA | TGTGCCAGTAGTAAGCGGGGGCCTTCCTACAATGAGCAGTTCTTC | CASSKRGPSYNEQFF
TRBD1 | TRBJ1-2 | TRBV2 | NA | TGTGCCAGCGGGACGGGACAGGGGTTTGGTGGCTACACCTTC | CASGTGQGFGGYTF
TRBD2 | TRBJ2-1 | TRBV10-1 | NA | TGCGCCAGCAGTGGGACTAGCGGGAGGGAGCAGTTCTTC | CASSGTSGREQFF
TRBD2 | TRBJ2-3 | TRBV5-1 | NA | TGCGCCAGCAGCTTGACGGTCGCGGGGGAGCGCACAGATACGCAGTATTTT | CASSLTVAGERTDTQYF
NA | TRBJ2-7 | TRBV29-1 | NA | TGCAGCGCCAGAAGTCAGTCCTACGAGCAGTACTTC | CSARSQSYEQYF
NA | TRBJ1-4 | TRBV10-3 | NA | TGTGCCATCAGGGCCCGGGTGGGTGAAAAACTGTTTTTT | CAIRARVGEKLFF
NA | TRBJ2-7 | TRBV4-3 | once | TGCGCCAGCAGCCAAGCCCGACAGGAATCCTACGAGCAGTACTTC | CASSQARQESYEQYF
NA | TRBJ1-4 | TRBV5-5 | NA | TGTGCCAGCAGCTACCGGACAGCACAAAATGAAAAACTGTTTTTT | CASSYRTAQNEKLFF
NA | TRBJ2-2 | TRBV11-2 | NA | TGTGCCAGCAGCTTGACCGAATTAGCCACCGGGGAGCTGTTTTTT | CASSLTELATGELFF
NA | TRBJ1-6 | TRBV18 | once | TGTGCCAGCTCACCCGGACAAAAATATAATTCACCCCTCCACTTT | CASSPGQKYNSPLHF
NA | TRBJ2-7 | TRBV12-3/TRBV12-4 | once | TGTGCCAGCAGATCTAGGTCCTACGAGCAGTACTTC | CASRSRSYEQYF
TRBD1 | TRBJ1-4 | TRBV7-9 | NA | TGTGCCAGCAGCCCGGGACAGCCATTTGAAAAACTGTTTTTT | CASSPGQPFEKLFF
NA | TRBJ1-1 | TRBV23-1 | NA | TGCGCCAGCAGTCCGGCCTGGGAGCGGGTGAGGGCTGAAGCTTTCTTT | CASSPAWERVRAEAFF
NA | TRBJ1-1 | TRBV10-1 | NA | TGCGCCAGCAGTGAGTCCCCCGGGGTGGAAGCTTTCTTT | CASSESPGVEAFF
NA | TRBJ1-2 | TRBV28 | NA | TGTGCCAGCAGTTCCCTTAATTATGGCTACACCTTC | CASSSLNYGYTF
NA | TRBJ2-1 | TRBV2 | NA | TGTGCCAGCAGTAACCACAGGGTTGAGCAGTTCTTC | CASSNHRVEQFF
NA | TRBJ2-5 | TRBV10-1 | NA | TGCGCCAGCAGTGAGTCGCGTAGCGGACAAGAGACCCAGTACTTC | CASSESRSGQETQYF
NA | TRBJ1-4 | TRBV29-1 | NA | TGCAGCGTTGTATTTTATAGGGGGGAAAAACTGTTTTTT | CSVVFYRGEKLFF
NA | TRBJ2-2 | TRBV25-1 | NA | TGTGCCAGCAGTGAATATGCGGGTGCGAACACCGGGGAGCTGTTTTTT | CASSEYAGANTGELFF